This TCR beta chain was identified during a study of blood T cell repertoires in COVID-19. In the source study's methods: Amplification with reference gene primers provided the estimates of nucleated cell counts. The table came from immunoSEQ multiplex PCR; TCRdb's copy has only in-frame clones and leaves some out. V, J and clone size are taken as reported in that table, and D and trimming were inferred from the DNA itself. Among hundreds of thousands of clones listed, nearly 90% were seen once. The length of the CDR3 is 13 residues. Trimming shortened V by 2 bases and J by 5 bases, and 10 bases separated the two germline ends. Germline assignment: CDR1 GTSNPN and CDR2 SVGIG (reference sequence).

The chain uses TRBV30 and TRBJ1-5, with D perhaps TRBD1 (5 bases). What was sequenced was peripheral blood. The clonotype was recovered from a man aged 18 to 30 with COVID-19, enrolled during active disease. CDR3 bases: TGTGCCTGGAGTTCAGGGTTAGATCAGCCCCAGCATTTT. Amino acid sequence: CAWSSGLDQPQHF.